The entry below describes one T cell receptor beta chain. The primer mix had 60 Vbeta and 13 Jbeta primers. This table comes from immunoSEQ multiplex PCR, and its TCRdb copy is limited to in-frame clones, with some not included. Among 75,000 to 90,000 clones, 65% to 85% were seen once, and the ten largest hold about 3.5%. This entry is derived from a study of cytomegalovirus exposure and HLA in healthy donors. The source is a man aged 50-60 years in good health and CMV-seronegative. The sequenced sample was PBMCs.

The CDR3 here is CASSTFRGRKTQYF. Here the CDR3 DNA reads TGTGCCAGCAGTACGTTCAGGGGGCGGAAGACCCAGTACTTC. The rearrangement uses TRBV6-1 and TRBJ2-5; 8 bases are shared with TRBD1. This CDR3 is built from 14 residues. V gave up 5 bases and J gave up 6 bases; unmatched junction bases: 8. Germline V gives CDR1 MNHNS, CDR2 SASEGT.